These 25 T cell receptor beta chains were sequenced from one sample in a study of T cells after posttransplantation cyclophosphamide. TCRdb's table, derived via immunoSEQ multiplex PCR, lists solely in-frame clones and lacks some. Of roughly 3,100 clones listed, 84% are singletons. The material sequenced was CD8+ T cells sorted from bone marrow. The source is a woman aged 55-70 years in good health, CMV-negative, and a related stem cell transplant donor.

The CDR3 loop reads CASRQGVGTEAFF. The CDR3 DNA reads TGTGCCAGCAGACAGGGGGTCGGCACTGAAGCTTTCTTT. The chain has TRBV6-6 and TRBJ1-1; 8 nucleotides agree with TRBD1. J was trimmed by 4 bases and V by 6 bases; bases with no gene match: 4. The length of the CDR3 is 13 residues. Per germline, CDR1 MNHNY and CDR2 SVGAGI (reference sequence).

The chain combines TRBV11-2 with TRBJ2-7; the D gene is possibly TRBD2 (5 bases). The length of the CDR3 is 16 residues. From germline, CDR1 is SGHAT and CDR2 FQNNGV. V was trimmed by 5 bases and J by 5 bases, leaving 22 bases between them. DNA for the CDR3: TGTGCCAGCAGCCACCCCCGCGCCGACTACGCCAACGAGCAGTACTTC. Its translation: CASSHPRADYANEQYF. Filled out from reference TRBV11-2 and TRBJ2-7, the complete variable domain reads EAGVAQSPRYKIIEKRQSVAFWCNPISGHATLYWYQQILGQGPKLLIQFQNNGVVDDSQLPKDRFSAERLKGVDSTLKIQPAKLEDSAVYLCASSHPRADYANEQYFGPGTRLTVT.

The chain joins TRBV7-3 to TRBJ2-5, with TRBD2 matching over 9 bases. J was trimmed by 5 bases and V by 5 bases; bases with no gene match: 9. Per the germline V gene, CDR1 is SGHTA and CDR2 is FQGTGA. The CDR3 totals 15 residues. CDR3 DNA sequence: TGTGCCAGCAGCCCCCGTAGCGGGGGAGGGGAGACCCAGTACTTC. Protein product: CASSPRSGGGETQYF. The variable domain in full, completed from reference TRBV7-3 and TRBJ2-5, reads GAGVSQTPSNKVTEKGKYVELRCDPISGHTALYWYRQSLGQGPEFLIYFQGTGAADDSGLPNDRFFAVRPEGSVSTLKIQRTERGDSAVYLCASSPRSGGGETQYFGPGTRLLVL.

This rearrangement joins TRBV9 to TRBJ2-5, with 7 nucleotides matching TRBD2. V trimming: 0 bases; J trimming: 4 bases; junction bases outside the gene matches: 6. Germline CDR1 is SGDLS and CDR2 is YYNGEE. The CDR3 is 15 residues long. The CDR3 coding sequence is TGTGCCAGCAGCGTAGAGGGAGGGTTCGGAGAGACCCAGTACTTC. The encoded protein is CASSVEGGFGETQYF.

The chain joins TRBV7-4 to TRBJ2-7; perhaps TRBD2 as D (5 bases). Trimming removed 5 bases at V and 5 bases at J, with 22 bases between. This CDR3 has 16 amino acids. Germline assignment: CDR1 SGHVT and CDR2 SQSDAQ. The CDR3 nucleotides read TGTGCCAGCAGCCACCCCCGCGCCGACTACGCCAACGAGCAGTACTTC. It codes for CASSHPRADYANEQYF.

V and J are TRBV27 and TRBJ1-5, with D perhaps matching TRBD1 (6 bases). Trimming cost V 6 bases and J 3 bases, with 15 bases left between them. CDR1 and CDR2 from the germline V gene are MNHEY and SMNVEV (reference sequence). The CDR3 spans 15 residues. The CDR3 region has the DNA TGTGCCAGCAGACACCAAGGGACACTCAATCAGCCCCAGCATTTT. Its protein is CASRHQGTLNQPQHF.

The chain recombines TRBV7-9 with TRBJ2-1, with 13 bases matching TRBD2. The junction had 5 bases not matched to a gene; V was cut back by 4 bases and J by 5 bases. This CDR3 has 16 amino acids. Germline loops: CDR1 SEHNR, CDR2 FQNEAQ (reference sequence). The CDR3 sequence: CASSSLLAGGNNEQFF. The CDR3 coding sequence is TGTGCCAGCAGCTCACTACTAGCGGGGGGGAACAATGAGCAGTTCTTC.

For this clone: Additional DNA sequences in this sample encode the identical CDR3. The V and J genes are TRBV7-2 and TRBJ1-6; D is possibly TRBD1 (6 bases). This CDR3 contains 15 residues. With 5 bases removed from V and 10 bases from J, the gap between germline ends came to 18 bases. Germline-derived CDR1 and CDR2 are SGHTA and FQGNSA. This CDR3 reads CASSPRGGATSPLHF. DNA of the CDR3: TGTGCCAGCAGCCCCCGCGGGGGCGCAACCTCACCCCTCCACTTT.

CDR3: CASRPGGLGYEQYF. The DNA for the CDR3 is TGTGCCAGCAGACCCGGAGGATTGGGCTACGAGCAGTACTTC. V and J are TRBV5-6 and TRBJ2-7; D may be TRBD2 (5 bases). The V gene's germline CDR1 is SGHDT and CDR2 YYEEEE. Trimming pared 5 bases from V and 3 bases from J, leaving 15 bases between. CDR3 length equals 14 residues.

V is TRBV21-1 and J is TRBJ1-5; the table's D gene call, TRBD1, was not cross checked with the DNA. TRBV21-1 is termed a pseudogene. The CDR3 has 16 amino acids. CDR3 region: CASSGPERGSNQPQHF. DNA of the CDR3: TGTGCCAGCAGCGGCCCTGAAAGGGGTAGCAATCAGCCCCAGCATTTT.

The CDR3: CASSQGTKADTQYF. The CDR3 nucleotides are TGCGCCAGCAGCCAAGGTACTAAGGCTGATACGCAGTATTTT. The rearrangement links TRBV4-3 to TRBJ2-3; D gene uncertain. V was cut by 1 base and J by 6 bases, with 11 bases left in between. The germline V gene encodes CDR1 LGHNA and CDR2 YSLEER. This CDR3 has 14 amino acids.

In the case of this clone: The same CDR3 is also encoded by other DNA sequences in this sample. V and J are TRBV6-4 and TRBJ2-1; 10 bases map to TRBD2. The CDR3 loop spans 15 amino acids. V gave up 0 bases and J gave up 6 bases; unmatched junction bases: 2. Germline V CDR1 and CDR2: MRHNA, SNTAGT. Here the CDR3 reads CASSDSSGGANEQFF. CDR3 sequence (DNA): TGTGCCAGCAGTGACTCGAGCGGGGGGGCCAATGAGCAGTTCTTC.

This rearrangement joins TRBV5-1 to TRBJ2-1; D is possibly TRBD2 (5 bases). This CDR3 region has 13 residues. The germline CDR1 and CDR2 sequences are SGHRS and YFSETQ. The V end was cut by 0 bases, the J end by 6 bases, with 7 bases between. The CDR3 DNA is TGCGCCAGCAGCTTGGCGGGGATCAATGAGCAGTTCTTC. This codes for CASSLAGINEQFF.

The rearrangement links TRBV29-1 to TRBJ2-7, with 7 bases matching TRBD2. Germline CDR1 is SQVTM and CDR2 is ANQGSEA. This CDR3 is 14 amino acids long. The J segment lost 6 bases and the V segment lost 8 bases, leaving 16 bases of the junction unmatched. The CDR3 DNA reads TGCAGCTTTGTGGGAGTGGGAGGGTTGCGCGAGCAGTACTTC. This translates into CSFVGVGGLREQYF.

This chain links TRBV9 with TRBJ1-1; TRBD1 matches at 8 bases. Looked up from germline, CDR1 is SGDLS and CDR2 is YYNGEE. The CDR3 covers 15 residues. The junction had 9 bases not matched to a gene; V was cut back by 3 bases and J by 5 bases. The CDR3 here is CASSAPGQGVTEAFF. The CDR3 coding sequence is TGTGCCAGCAGCGCCCCCGGACAGGGAGTAACTGAAGCTTTCTTT.

The V call is TRBV2, the J call TRBJ2-3; 7 nucleotides line up with TRBD1. V lost 5 bases, J lost 2 bases, and 10 bases stayed unmatched. This CDR3 contains 16 residues. Germline-derived CDR1 and CDR2 are SNHLY and FYNNEI. The DNA of the CDR3 is TGTGCCAGCAGTCTAAGCCCGGGACAGCTCACAGATACGCAGTATTTT. It translates to CASSLSPGQLTDTQYF.

The chain has TRBV27 and TRBJ1-5, with a weak D call TRBD1 (5 bases). The V gene lost 6 bases and the J gene lost 3 bases, with 12 bases spanning the gap. The CDR3 length is 14 residues. Germline CDR1 reads MNHEY; CDR2 reads SMNVEV (reference sequence). CDR3 protein: CASRPTGFNQPQHF. CDR3 coding DNA: TGTGCCAGCAGACCTACAGGTTTCAATCAGCCCCAGCATTTT.

The chain couples TRBV2 to TRBJ1-2; D is undetermined. There are 11 residues in the CDR3. CDR1 is SNHLY, CDR2 FYNNEI, per germline. Between the trimmed V and J ends, which lost 6 bases and 3 bases, there was a span of 5 bases. CDR3 loop: CASREDYGYTF. The CDR3 bases are TGTGCCAGCAGGGAGGACTATGGCTACACCTTC.

In the case of this clone: A junction boundary mismatches the germline segment, possibly from a read error. V is TRBV6-5 and J is TRBJ2-1; the match to TRBD2 covers 7 bases. This CDR3 is 14 amino acids long. From germline, CDR1 is MNHEY and CDR2 SVGAGI. CDR3 coding DNA: TGTGCCAGCAGTCAGCGGGGCTCCGACAATGAGCAGTTCTTC. Its protein is CASSQRGSDNEQFF.

This sequence joins TRBV27 and TRBJ1-2; weak D call: TRBD1 (6 bases). Trimming took 4 bases from V and 3 from J, leaving 12 bases between them. There are 14 residues in the CDR3. CDR1 MNHEY and CDR2 SMNVEV come from the germline V gene (reference sequence). This chain's CDR3 is CASSSGTLDYGYTF. In DNA, the CDR3 is TGTGCCAGCAGTTCCGGGACACTCGACTATGGCTACACCTTC.

This chain connects TRBV27 to TRBJ2-3; TRBD1 aligns across 9 bases. Germline trimming cut 2 bases from V and 6 bases from J; bases unmatched to any gene: 15. Germline CDR1 MNHEY, CDR2 SMNVEV (reference sequence). The CDR3 is made up of 18 amino acids. The CDR3 coding sequence is TGTGCCAGCAGTTTAACGCCTTACGGGACAGGGTCGGAGGATACGCAGTATTTT. Translation: CASSLTPYGTGSEDTQYF.

The chain has TRBV19 and TRBJ2-1; 9 bases fit TRBD2. This CDR3 has 15 residues. Per germline, CDR1 LNHDA and CDR2 SQIVND (reference sequence). J was trimmed by 7 bases and V by 5 bases; bases with no gene match: 9. As DNA, the CDR3 is TGTGCCAGTAGTGGATGGCGGGAGGGCCGGAATGAGCAGTTCTTC. Amino acid sequence: CASSGWREGRNEQFF.

V is TRBV7-6 and J is TRBJ2-3; no firm D call. Germline-derived CDR1 and CDR2 are SGHVS and FNYEAQ. Trimming left V 1 base short and J 2 bases short, with 10 bases between. This CDR3 comprises 15 residues. CDR3 amino acids: CASSLDKQNTDTQYF. The CDR3 region has the DNA TGTGCCAGCAGCTTAGATAAACAGAACACAGATACGCAGTATTTT.

The chain employs TRBV9 and TRBJ2-1; 8 nucleotides align to TRBD1. This CDR3 has 15 amino acids. V shed 3 bases and J 4 bases; nucleotides not matched to a gene: 6. Germline V CDR1 and CDR2: SGDLS, YYNGEE. CDR3 sequence reads: CASSATGTGYNEQFF. The CDR3 DNA is TGTGCCAGCAGCGCCACCGGGACAGGTTACAATGAGCAGTTCTTC.

This chain joins TRBV10-3 and TRBJ2-7, with 7 bases that match TRBD2. After removal of 10 bases from V and 2 bases from J, the junction contained 14 bases not matched to a gene. The germline gives CDR1 ENHRY, CDR2 SYGVKD. The CDR3 is 15 amino acids. CDR3 sequence: CATLEPVGRAYEQYF. The CDR3 nucleotides are TGTGCCACACTTGAGCCGGTTGGGAGGGCCTACGAGCAGTACTTC.